A single sample gave rise to the 5 T cell receptor beta chains below, sequenced in a study of T cells in Graves' hyperthyroidism and ophthalmopathy. RNA transcripts yielded amplified TCR beta CDR3 regions. Researchers ran a first-round RT-PCR on the TCR CDR3 using the HTBI primer set. TCRdb re-called the multiplex PCR reads through MiXCR, storing one row per CDR3 protein. The data show a few hundred thousand distinct CDR3 sequences, around 16% seen once. Sequenced input: blood. These receptors originate from a woman in her twenties or thirties with Graves' hyperthyroidism.

The V gene is TRBV4-1, the J gene TRBJ2-2; TRBD2 matches 12 bases. This CDR3 contains 18 residues. V dropped 1 base and J dropped 4; count of bases not matched to a gene: 7. Germline V CDR1 and CDR2: MGHRA, YSYEKL. For the CDR3, the DNA is TGCGCCAGCAGCCAAGTCGTGAGACTAGCGGGAGTCACCGGGGAGCTGTTTTTT. Its translation is CASSQVVRLAGVTGELFF.

This clonotype was seen repeatedly, ten times or more. The gene calls are TRBV27 and TRBJ2-3; 14 bases agree with TRBD2. V was clipped by 3 bases and J by 5 bases; unmatched bases: 10. The CDR3 has 18 amino acids. CDR1 and CDR2 (germline): MNHEY, SMNVEV (reference sequence). The CDR3 bases are TGTGCCAGCAGTTTCCGATCGGGACTAGCGGGAGACCTAGATACGCAGTATTTT. It translates to CASSFRSGLAGDLDTQYF.

The table lists this clonotype with a few counts. This chain connects TRBV29-1 to TRBJ2-5, with 7 nucleotides matching TRBD2. Germline V gene lookup returns CDR1 SQVTM and CDR2 ANQGSEA. After removal of 7 bases from V and 1 base from J, the junction contained 6 bases not matched to a gene. The CDR3 has 13 residues. CDR3 residues: CSAASGGQETQYF. The CDR3 DNA sequence: TGCAGCGCGGCGTCGGGGGGCCAAGAGACCCAGTACTTC.

A few counts support this clonotype. The chain uses TRBV10-3 and TRBJ2-7; 11 bases line up with TRBD1. The CDR3 spans 15 residues. Germline V CDR1 and CDR2: ENHRY, SYGVKD. V lost 6 bases and J lost 1; bases outside the gene matches: 5. Here the CDR3 reads CAIRPGTGGSYEQYF. The CDR3 DNA reads TGTGCCATCAGGCCCGGGACAGGGGGTTCCTACGAGCAGTACTTC.

At least ten counts were recorded for this clonotype. The chain uses TRBV5-1 and TRBJ1-1; unclear D gene. CDR3 length: 13 residues. CDR1 and CDR2 (germline): SGHRS, YFSETQ. The V and J ends lost 0 bases and 6 bases respectively, with 9 bases between them. The CDR3 is CASSLAGSPEAFF. The DNA of the CDR3 is TGCGCCAGCAGCTTGGCCGGCAGTCCTGAAGCTTTCTTT. Together with reference TRBV5-1 and TRBJ1-1, the CDR3 gives the full variable domain: KAGVTQTPRYLIKTRGQQVTLSCSPISGHRSVSWYQQTPGQGLQFLFEYFSETQRNKGNFPGRFSGRQFSNSRSEMNVSTLELGDSALYLCASSLAGSPEAFFGQGTRLTVV.